Given below is one T cell receptor (beta chain) in context. Its matching antigen is unknown. Unique molecular identifiers were built into the TCR beta cDNA libraries. Via MiXCR, TCRdb re-called the PCR reads, giving one row per CDR3 protein. The sample consists of some 240,000 distinct CDR3 sequences, about 40% of them appearing once. This sample stems from a study of post-analysis software for immune sequencing data. Turning to the study itself: Clinical courses comprised relapsing-remitting, secondary progressive and progressive-relapsing multiple sclerosis. Study observations and caveats: Patients with multiple sclerosis recorded significantly lower normalized Chao1 diversity than controls, the study found. Comparison of patients with controls showed four or five TRBV segments more frequent in patients, TRBV5-6, TRBV5-1 and TRBV20-1 among them.

Germline values: CDR1 LNHDA, CDR2 SQIVND (reference sequence). The junction had 5 bases not matched to a gene; V was cut back by 3 bases and J by 4 bases. CDR3 length: 14 residues. Input material: blood. The TCR comes from a girl aged 10 to 17 with multiple sclerosis. The gene calls are TRBV19 and TRBJ2-5; TRBD2 matches 7 bases. Here the CDR3 reads CASSILAERETQYF. The CDR3 nucleotides are TGTGCCAGTAGTATCCTAGCGGAGCGAGAGACCCAGTACTTC.